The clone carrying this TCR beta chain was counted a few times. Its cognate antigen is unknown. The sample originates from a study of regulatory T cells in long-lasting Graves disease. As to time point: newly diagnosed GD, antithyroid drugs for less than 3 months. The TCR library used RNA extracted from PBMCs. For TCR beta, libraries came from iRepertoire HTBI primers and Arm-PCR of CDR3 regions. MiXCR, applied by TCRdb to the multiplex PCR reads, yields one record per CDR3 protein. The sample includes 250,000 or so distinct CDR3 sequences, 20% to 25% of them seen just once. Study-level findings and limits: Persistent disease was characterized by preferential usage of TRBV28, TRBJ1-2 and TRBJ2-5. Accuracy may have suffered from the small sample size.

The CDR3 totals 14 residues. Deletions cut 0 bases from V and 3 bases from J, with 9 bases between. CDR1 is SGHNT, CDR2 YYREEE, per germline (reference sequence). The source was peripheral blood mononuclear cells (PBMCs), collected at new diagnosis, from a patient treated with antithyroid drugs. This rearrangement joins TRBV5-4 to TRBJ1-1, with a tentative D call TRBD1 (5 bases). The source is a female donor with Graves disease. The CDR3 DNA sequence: TGTGCCAGCAGCTTGGGGGGGTTGGACACTGAAGCTTTCTTT. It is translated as CASSLGGLDTEAFF.